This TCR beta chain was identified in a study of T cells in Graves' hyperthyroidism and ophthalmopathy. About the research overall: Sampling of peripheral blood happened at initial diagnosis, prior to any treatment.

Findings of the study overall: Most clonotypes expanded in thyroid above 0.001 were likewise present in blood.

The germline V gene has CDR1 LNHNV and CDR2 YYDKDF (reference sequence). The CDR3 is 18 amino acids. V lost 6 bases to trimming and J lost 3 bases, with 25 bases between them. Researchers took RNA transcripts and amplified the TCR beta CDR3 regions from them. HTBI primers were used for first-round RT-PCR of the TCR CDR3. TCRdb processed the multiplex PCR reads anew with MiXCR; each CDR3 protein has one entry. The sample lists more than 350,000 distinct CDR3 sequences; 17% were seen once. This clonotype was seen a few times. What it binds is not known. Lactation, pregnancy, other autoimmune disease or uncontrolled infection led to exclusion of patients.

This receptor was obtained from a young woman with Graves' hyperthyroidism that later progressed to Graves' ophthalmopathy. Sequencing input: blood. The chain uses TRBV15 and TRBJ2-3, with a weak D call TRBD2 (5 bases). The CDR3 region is CATRPVGFRAGRTDTQYF. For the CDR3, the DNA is TGTGCCACCAGGCCGGTCGGGTTTAGGGCTGGGAGAACAGATACGCAGTATTTT.